There are many counts of the clone carrying this TCR beta chain. The antigen remains undetermined. One end of the junction is discordant with germline, which a read error may explain. TCRdb re-called the reads with MiXCR, one entry per CDR3 protein. This sample yields around 240,000 distinct CDR3 sequences, of which roughly 22% are seen a single time; 15% to 20% belongs to the top ten. These data come from a study of T cell repertoires in cytomegalovirus infection. Study context: Public TCR beta signatures marked donors with CMV infection and the matching HLA. Findings of the study overall: Dominant in the ex vivo response were TCR beta clonotypes restricted by HLA-C and specific for CMV. There were carriers of CMV plus the relevant HLA, and cumulative public TCR beta family frequency identified them.

Germline CDR1 and CDR2: SGHVS and FQNEAQ. The CDR3 runs to 15 residues. The sequencing sample was made of CD8+ T cells from PBMCs. This receptor was taken from a human donor in good health (CMV status not recorded). Some clones in this sample may be carry-over from other donors' samples. The genes are TRBV7-8 and TRBJ2-1; D might be TRBD2 (6 bases). In DNA form, the CDR3 reads TGTGCCAGCAGCTTAGCGTTAGCTAGCGCCGGGTCTGGGATCTTC. It yields the protein CASSLALASAGSGIF.